This T cell receptor beta chain was sequenced in a study of identifying expanded T cells in peripheral blood. Study findings and constraints: Clone count variance between approximately 2-week samples rose with total template count.

Libraries were prepared by immunoSEQ multiplex PCR; TCRdb keeps only in-frame clonotypes and omits some of them. The data contain more than 75,000 clones, approximately 83% of them singletons. The CDR3 covers 15 residues. Trimming took 2 bases from V and 5 from J, leaving 14 bases between them. CDR1 is SGHRS and CDR2 is YFSETQ in the germline V gene. A word on this clone: Its antigen is unknown.

The receptor's source is a person aged 18 to 69 in good health. The sample consisted of blood. The V call is TRBV5-1, the J call TRBJ2-1, with D possibly TRBD2 on 6 matching bases. The CDR3: CASSFGGSSDNEQFF. DNA of the CDR3: TGCGCCAGCAGCTTCGGGGGTAGCTCAGACAATGAGCAGTTCTTC.